The rows below give T cell receptor beta chains drawn from one sample of a study of cytomegalovirus exposure and HLA in healthy donors. Using immunoSEQ multiplex PCR, the repertoire was profiled, and TCRdb retains in-frame clones only, with some absent. The sample consists of fewer than 200,000 clones, less than 80% of them appearing once. Sequenced: PBMCs. The receptor set was obtained from a middle-aged man in good health and CMV-seronegative. Each CDR3 is given with its conserved first and last residue. D genes are given only for firm matches. The size entry is marked missing in some rows and otherwise reads once, few, many or a size class.

>TRBV19|TRBJ1-1|TRBD1|16|NA
TGTGCCAGTAGTATAGCAGGGGGCAGGAGGGGGACTGAAGCTTTCTTT
CASSIAGGRRGTEAFF
>TRBV7-7|TRBJ2-5|NA|15|NA
TGTGCTAGCAGTCTCAGGGGCGACTCGGTCGAGACCCAGTACTTC
CASSLRGDSVETQYF
>TRBV15|TRBJ2-4|NA|15|NA
TGTGCCACCAGCAGAGATCGAGCGTCCAAAAACATTCAGTACTTC
CATSRDRASKNIQYF
>TRBV19|TRBJ2-1|TRBD1|19|NA
TGTGCCAGTAGTATAGATTCAGGTTTTCGACAGGGGCCAAACAATGAGCAGTTCTTC
CASSIDSGFRQGPNNEQFF
>TRBV7-9|TRBJ1-4|NA|16|NA
TGTTCCAGCAGCTTAAGTAGCGCCGCAACTAATGAAAAACTGTTTTTT
CSSSLSSAATNEKLFF
>TRBV19|TRBJ2-7|NA|13|NA
TGTGCCAGTAGTCCGGGACACAAATACGAGCAGTACTTC
CASSPGHKYEQYF
>TRBV6-1|TRBJ2-7|TRBD1|14|few
TGTGCCAGCAGTGATTCAGGGGGTTCCTACGAGCAGTACTTC
CASSDSGGSYEQYF
>TRBV27|TRBJ2-7|NA|16|NA
TGTGCCAGCAGTTTAAGGCCAGGGTATAGTACCTACGAGCAGTACTTC
CASSLRPGYSTYEQYF
>TRBV5-1|TRBJ2-7|TRBD2|17|NA
TGCGCCAGCAGCCCTGAGGGACTAGCGGGAGAATCCTACGAGCAGTACTTC
CASSPEGLAGESYEQYF
>TRBV27|TRBJ2-7|NA|14|NA
TGTGCCAGCAGTTTTTGGGGCCCCAGCTACGAGCAGTACTTC
CASSFWGPSYEQYF
>TRBV14|TRBJ1-1|NA|14|once
TGTGCCAGCAGCCAAGATTTGGGGCTCTCTGAAGCTTTCTTT
CASSQDLGLSEAFF
>TRBV19|TRBJ2-1|TRBD2|17|NA
TGTGCCACACGGGGCGTTTCTCCTAGCGGGAGTGGTAATGAGCAGTTCTTC
CATRGVSPSGSGNEQFF
>TRBV29-1|TRBJ1-3|NA|12|NA
TGCAGCGGAGGAACCTCTGGAAACACCATATATTTT
CSGGTSGNTIYF
>TRBV2|TRBJ2-4|NA|15|NA
TGTGCCAGCAGGAGGACAGCTCCCCCCGGAAACAGTCAGTACTTC
CASRRTAPPGNSQYF
>TRBV19|TRBJ2-5|TRBD1|13|NA
TGTGCCAGTAGACTCGGGACAGCAGGGACCCAGTACTTC
CASRLGTAGTQYF
>TRBV14|TRBJ2-2|NA|14|NA
TGTGCCAGCAGCCAAGGAGCTAACACCGGGGAGCTGTTTTTT
CASSQGANTGELFF
>TRBV2|TRBJ2-7|TRBD2|14|NA
TGTGCCAGCAGTGAAGCGAGCGGGAGGGCCGGGCAGTACTTC
CASSEASGRAGQYF
>TRBV7-8|TRBJ1-5|TRBD1|15|NA
TGTGCCAGCAGCTCCAACAGGGGGAGCAATCAGCCCCAGCATTTT
CASSSNRGSNQPQHF
>TRBV28|TRBJ1-5|NA|13|NA
TGTGCCACTAGGGGGTTGCGCAATCAGCCCCAGCATTTT
CATRGLRNQPQHF
>TRBV7-9|TRBJ2-7|NA|15|NA
TGTGCCAGCAGCTTAGCGACGACGGCCAGAGGCGAGCAGTACTTC
CASSLATTARGEQYF
>TRBV7-8|TRBJ2-7|TRBD2|21|NA
TGTGCCAGCAGCTTACGAAGGCGGGGTAGGCTAGCGGGAGGGTCGGACTACGAGCAGTACTTC
CASSLRRRGRLAGGSDYEQYF
>TRBV4-1|TRBJ2-2|NA|17|NA
TGCGCCAGCAGCTTTTACGGCGGGGGCGGGAACACCGGGGAGCTGTTTTTT
CASSFYGGGGNTGELFF
>TRBV11-2|TRBJ2-1|NA|14|once
TGTGCCAGCAGCTTAGATCAGGGAGGCGATGAGCAGTTCTTC
CASSLDQGGDEQFF